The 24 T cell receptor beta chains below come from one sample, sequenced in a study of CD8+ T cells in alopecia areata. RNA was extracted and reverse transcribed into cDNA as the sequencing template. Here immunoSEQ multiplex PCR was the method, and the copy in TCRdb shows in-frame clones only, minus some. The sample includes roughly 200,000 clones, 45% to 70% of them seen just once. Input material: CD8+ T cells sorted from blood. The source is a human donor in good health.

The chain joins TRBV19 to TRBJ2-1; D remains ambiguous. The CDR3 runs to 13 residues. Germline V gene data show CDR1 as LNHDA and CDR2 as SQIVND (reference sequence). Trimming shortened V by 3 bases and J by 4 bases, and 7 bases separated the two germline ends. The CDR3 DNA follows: TGTGCCAGTAGTATTCACGGGTACAATGAGCAGTTCTTC. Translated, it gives CASSIHGYNEQFF.

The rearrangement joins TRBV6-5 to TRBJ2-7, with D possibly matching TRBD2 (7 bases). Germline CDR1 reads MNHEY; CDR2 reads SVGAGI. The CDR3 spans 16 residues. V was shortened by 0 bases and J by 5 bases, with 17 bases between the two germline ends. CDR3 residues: CASSYSKARGGHEQYF. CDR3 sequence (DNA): TGTGCCAGCAGTTACTCGAAGGCTAGGGGGGGACACGAGCAGTACTTC.

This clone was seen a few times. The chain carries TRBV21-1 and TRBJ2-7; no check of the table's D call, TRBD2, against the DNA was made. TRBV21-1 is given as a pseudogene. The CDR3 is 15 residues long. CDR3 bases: TGTGCCAGCAGCTGTGCTAGCGGGGCTGTTTGGGAGCAGTACTTC. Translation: CASSCASGAVWEQYF.

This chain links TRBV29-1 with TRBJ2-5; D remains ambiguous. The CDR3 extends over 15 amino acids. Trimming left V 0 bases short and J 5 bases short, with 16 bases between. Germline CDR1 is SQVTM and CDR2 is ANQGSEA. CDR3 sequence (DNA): TGCAGCGTTGAAGATGAAAGTAAAGCCGTGGAGACCCAGTACTTC. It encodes CSVEDESKAVETQYF.

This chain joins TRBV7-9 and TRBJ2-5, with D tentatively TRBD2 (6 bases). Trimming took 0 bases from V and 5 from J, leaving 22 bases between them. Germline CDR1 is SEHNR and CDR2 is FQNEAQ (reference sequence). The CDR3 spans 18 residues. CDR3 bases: TGTGCCAGCAGCTTAGCGGATGCGGGGCTCGGGATGGAGGAGACCCAGTACTTC. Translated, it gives CASSLADAGLGMEETQYF.

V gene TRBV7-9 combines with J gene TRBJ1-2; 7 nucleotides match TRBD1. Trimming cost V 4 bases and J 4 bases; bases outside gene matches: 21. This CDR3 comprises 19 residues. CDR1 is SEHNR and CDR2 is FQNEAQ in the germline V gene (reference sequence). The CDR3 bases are TGTGCCAGCAGCTCTACACGAACAGGGGATGAGGTGGGGGTCTATGGCTACACCTTC. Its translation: CASSSTRTGDEVGVYGYTF.

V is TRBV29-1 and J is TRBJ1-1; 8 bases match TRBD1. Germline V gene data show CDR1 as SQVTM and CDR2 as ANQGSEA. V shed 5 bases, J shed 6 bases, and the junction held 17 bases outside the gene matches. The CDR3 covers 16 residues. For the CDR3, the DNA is TGCAGCGTTTCGGCCGACAGGGGAAATTTAAAGGCTGAAGCTTTCTTT. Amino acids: CSVSADRGNLKAEAFF.

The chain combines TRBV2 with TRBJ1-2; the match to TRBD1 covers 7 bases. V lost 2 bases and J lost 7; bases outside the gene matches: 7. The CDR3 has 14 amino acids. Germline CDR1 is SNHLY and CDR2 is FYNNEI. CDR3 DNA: TGTGCCAGCAGTGAATATGACAGGGCAGCTGGCTACACCTTC. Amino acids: CASSEYDRAAGYTF.

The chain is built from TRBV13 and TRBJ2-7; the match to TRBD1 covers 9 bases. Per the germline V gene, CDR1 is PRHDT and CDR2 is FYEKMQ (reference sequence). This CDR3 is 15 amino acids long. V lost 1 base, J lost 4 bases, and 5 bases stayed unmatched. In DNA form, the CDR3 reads TGTGCCAGCAGCTTAGAGGGACAGGGCGAATACGAGCAGTACTTC. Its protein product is CASSLEGQGEYEQYF.

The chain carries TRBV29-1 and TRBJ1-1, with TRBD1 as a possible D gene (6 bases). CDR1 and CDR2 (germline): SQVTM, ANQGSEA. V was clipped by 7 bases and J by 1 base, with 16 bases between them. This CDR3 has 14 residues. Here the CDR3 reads CSGGGFGRNTEAFF. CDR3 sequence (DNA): TGCAGCGGAGGGGGATTCGGAAGGAACACTGAAGCTTTCTTT. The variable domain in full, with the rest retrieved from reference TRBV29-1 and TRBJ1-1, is SAVISQKPSRDICQRGTSLTIQCQVDSQVTMMFWYRQQPGQSLTLIATANQGSEATYESGFVIDKFPISRPNLTFSTLTVSNMSPEDSSIYLCSGGGFGRNTEAFFGQGTRLTVV.

CDR3 protein: CASSYRGDVVYNEQFF. CDR3 nucleotides: TGTGCCAGCAGTTACAGGGGAGACGTGGTGTACAATGAGCAGTTCTTC. The V call is TRBV7-6, the J call TRBJ2-1; 7 bases align to TRBD1. There are 16 residues in the CDR3. V lost 6 bases and J lost 4; bases outside the gene matches: 12. Germline loops: CDR1 SGHVS, CDR2 FNYEAQ.

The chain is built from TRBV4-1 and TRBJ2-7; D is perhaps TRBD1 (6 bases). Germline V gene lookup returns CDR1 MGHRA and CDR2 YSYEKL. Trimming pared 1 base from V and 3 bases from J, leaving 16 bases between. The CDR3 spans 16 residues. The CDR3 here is CASSQVPRTALYEQYF. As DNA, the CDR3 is TGCGCCAGCAGCCAAGTGCCGAGGACAGCACTCTACGAGCAGTACTTC.

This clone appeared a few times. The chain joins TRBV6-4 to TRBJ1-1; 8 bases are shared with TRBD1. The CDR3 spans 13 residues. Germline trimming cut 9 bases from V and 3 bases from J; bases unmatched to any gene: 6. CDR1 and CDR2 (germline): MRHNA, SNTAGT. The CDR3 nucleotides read TGTGCCAGTAAGACAGGGGAGGACACTGAAGCTTTCTTT. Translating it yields CASKTGEDTEAFF.

CDR3 residues: CASSLSSGARYNEQFF. DNA of the CDR3: TGCGCCAGCAGCCTTTCTAGCGGGGCGCGATACAATGAGCAGTTCTTC. This chain links TRBV4-1 with TRBJ2-1; 9 positions agree with TRBD2. Trimming cost V 4 bases and J 4 bases; bases outside gene matches: 8. Germline V gene lookup returns CDR1 MGHRA and CDR2 YSYEKL. The CDR3 loop spans 16 amino acids.

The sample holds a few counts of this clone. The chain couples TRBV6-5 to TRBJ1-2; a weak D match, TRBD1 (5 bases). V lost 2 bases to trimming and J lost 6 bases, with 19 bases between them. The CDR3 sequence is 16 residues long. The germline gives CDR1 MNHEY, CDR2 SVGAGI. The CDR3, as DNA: TGTGCCAGCAGTTACGGGGCCAGTGGTGGCTATGATGGCTACACCTTC. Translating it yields CASSYGASGGYDGYTF.

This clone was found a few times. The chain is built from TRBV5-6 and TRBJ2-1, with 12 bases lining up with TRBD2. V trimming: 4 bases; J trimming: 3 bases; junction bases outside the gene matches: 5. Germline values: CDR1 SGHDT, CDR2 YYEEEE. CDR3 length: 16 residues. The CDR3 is CASSLGLAGYYNEQFF. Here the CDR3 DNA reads TGTGCCAGCAGCCTAGGACTAGCGGGGTACTACAATGAGCAGTTCTTC.

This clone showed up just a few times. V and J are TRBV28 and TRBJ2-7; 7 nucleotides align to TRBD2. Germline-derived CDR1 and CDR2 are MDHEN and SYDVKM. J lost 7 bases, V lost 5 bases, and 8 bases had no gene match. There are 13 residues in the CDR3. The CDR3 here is CASSGGGSEEQYF. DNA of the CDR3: TGTGCCAGCAGTGGCGGGGGATCGGAAGAGCAGTACTTC.

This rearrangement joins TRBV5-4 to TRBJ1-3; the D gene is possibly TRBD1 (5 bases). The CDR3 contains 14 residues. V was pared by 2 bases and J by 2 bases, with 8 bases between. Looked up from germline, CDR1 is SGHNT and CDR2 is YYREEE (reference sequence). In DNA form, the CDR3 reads TGTGCCAGCAGCTTACGGGGGACTGGAAACACCATATATTTT. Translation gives CASSLRGTGNTIYF. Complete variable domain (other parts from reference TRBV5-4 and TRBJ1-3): ETGVTQSPTHLIKTRGQQVTLRCSSQSGHNTVSWYQQALGQGPQFIFQYYREEENGRGNFPPRFSGLQFPNYSSELNVNALELDDSALYLCASSLRGTGNTIYFGEGSWLTVV.

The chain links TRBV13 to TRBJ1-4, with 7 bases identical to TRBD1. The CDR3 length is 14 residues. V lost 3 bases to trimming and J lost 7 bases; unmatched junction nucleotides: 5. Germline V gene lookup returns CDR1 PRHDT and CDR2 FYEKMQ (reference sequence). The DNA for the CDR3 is TGTGCCAGCAGCTTCGCCACAGGGGTTGAAAAACTGTTTTTT. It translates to CASSFATGVEKLFF.

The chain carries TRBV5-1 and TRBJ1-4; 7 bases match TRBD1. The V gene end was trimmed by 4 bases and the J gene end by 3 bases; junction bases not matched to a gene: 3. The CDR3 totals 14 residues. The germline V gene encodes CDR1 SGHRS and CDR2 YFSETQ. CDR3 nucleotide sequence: TGCGCCAGCAGCCCGACAGGGCCTAATGAAAAACTGTTTTTT. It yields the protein CASSPTGPNEKLFF.

The CDR3 protein is CASSSPTDPTETQYF. CDR3 in DNA: TGTGCCAGCAGTTCCCCGACGGATCCTACGGAGACCCAGTACTTC. This chain connects TRBV28 to TRBJ2-5; no clear D gene. CDR1 and CDR2 from the germline V gene are MDHEN and SYDVKM. The CDR3 covers 15 residues. Deletions cut 4 bases from V and 5 bases from J, with 17 bases between. Based on the CDR3 plus reference TRBV28 and TRBJ2-5, the full variable domain is DVKVTQSSRYLVKRTGEKVFLECVQDMDHENMFWYRQDPGLGLRLIYFSYDVKMKEKGDIPEGYSVSREKKERFSLILESASTNQTSMYLCASSSPTDPTETQYFGPGTRLLVL.

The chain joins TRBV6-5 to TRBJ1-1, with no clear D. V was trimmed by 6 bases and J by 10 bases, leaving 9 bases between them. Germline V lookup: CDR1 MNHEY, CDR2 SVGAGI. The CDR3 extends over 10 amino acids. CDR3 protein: CASSVRGAFF. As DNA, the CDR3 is TGTGCCAGCAGCGTCCGTGGAGCTTTCTTT.

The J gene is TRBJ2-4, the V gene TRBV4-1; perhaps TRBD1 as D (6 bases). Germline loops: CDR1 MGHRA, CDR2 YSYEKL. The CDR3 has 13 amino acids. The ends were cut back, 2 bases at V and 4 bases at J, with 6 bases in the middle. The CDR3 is CASSQTGKNIQYF. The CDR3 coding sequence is TGCGCCAGCAGCCAAACAGGGAAAAACATTCAGTACTTC.

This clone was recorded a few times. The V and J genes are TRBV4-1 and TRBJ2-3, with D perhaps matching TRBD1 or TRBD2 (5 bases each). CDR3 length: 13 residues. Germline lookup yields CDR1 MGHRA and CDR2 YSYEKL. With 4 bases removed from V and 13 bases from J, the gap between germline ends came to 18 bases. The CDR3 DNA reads TGCGCCAGCAGCCCGGGGCTAGCATCCGCGAAGTATTTT. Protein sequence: CASSPGLASAKYF.